This T cell receptor beta chain was sequenced during a study of blood T cell repertoires in COVID-19. Study summary: Collection of acute and convalescent COVID-19 samples took place in the United States, Italy and Spain. From T cells, B-cell-depleted T cells, or PBMCs came the material, which was cDNA or gDNA.

How the authors handled the data: Estimated nucleated cell counts came from reference gene primer amplification. Clones were sequenced by immunoSEQ multiplex PCR, and TCRdb holds only the in-frame ones, with some missing. The V and J calls and clone size were taken over from that table, and D and trimming were inferred from the DNA. There are roughly 150,000 clones in the sample; 84% occur only once, and under 2% lies in the top ten. The germline V gene encodes CDR1 LGHNA and CDR2 YSLEER. The CDR3 sequence is 14 residues long. V was trimmed by 0 bases and J by 5 bases, leaving 8 bases between them. Participant-reported clinical history was the basis for cohort assignment.

Specimen: PBMCs or T cells enriched from blood (not recorded which). The receptor was derived from a woman aged 18-29 years who had been exposed to COVID-19. The chain employs TRBV4-3 and TRBJ2-1; D uncertain. The CDR3 sequence: CASSQDVTNNEQFF. The DNA of the CDR3 is TGCGCCAGCAGCCAAGATGTCACTAACAATGAGCAGTTCTTC.